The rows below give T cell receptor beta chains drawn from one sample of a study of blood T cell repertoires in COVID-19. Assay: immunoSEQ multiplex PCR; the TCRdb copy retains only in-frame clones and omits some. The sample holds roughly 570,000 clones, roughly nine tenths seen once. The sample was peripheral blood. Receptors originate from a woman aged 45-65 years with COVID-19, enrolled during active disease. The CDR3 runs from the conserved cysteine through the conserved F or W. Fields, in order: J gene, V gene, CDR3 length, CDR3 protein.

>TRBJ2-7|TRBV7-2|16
CASSLISGGLTYEQYF
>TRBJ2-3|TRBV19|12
CASSGTSDTQYF
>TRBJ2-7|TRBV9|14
CASSPGGGDYEQYF
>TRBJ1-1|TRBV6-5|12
CASSRRMAEAFF
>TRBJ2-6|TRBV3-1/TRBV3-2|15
CASSSDSSGANVLTF
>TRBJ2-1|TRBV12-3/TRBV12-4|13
CASRRGSRNEQFF
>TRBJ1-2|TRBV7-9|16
CASSLATGRGAYGYTF
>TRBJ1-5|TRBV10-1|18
CASTPGQGARRGNQPQHF
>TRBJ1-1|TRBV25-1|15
CASSEEATVNTEAFF
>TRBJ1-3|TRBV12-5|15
CASGLNRDSGNTIYF
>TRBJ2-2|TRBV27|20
CASSTSKTSGGPLGIGELFF
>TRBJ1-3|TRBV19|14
CASGRRGSGNTIYF
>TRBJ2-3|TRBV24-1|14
CATSDRQGSDTQYF
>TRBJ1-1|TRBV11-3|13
CASSLGQQTEAFF
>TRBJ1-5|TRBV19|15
CASSFRSYSNQPQHF
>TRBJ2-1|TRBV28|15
CASSLGTGSYNEQFF
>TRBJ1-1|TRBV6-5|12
CASRLRRGEAFF
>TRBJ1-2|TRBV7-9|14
CASSLDRDGYGYTF
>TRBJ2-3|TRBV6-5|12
CASRGGWDTQYF
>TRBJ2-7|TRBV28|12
CASSAGAYEQYF
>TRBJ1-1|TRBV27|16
CASSLSQGGVNTEAFF
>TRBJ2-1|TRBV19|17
CASSIGTGGGFYNEQFF
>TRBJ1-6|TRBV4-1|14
CASSQAGTNSPLHF
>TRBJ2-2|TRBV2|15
CASSDQGEGTGELFF
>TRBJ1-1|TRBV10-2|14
CASSEATGNTEAFF
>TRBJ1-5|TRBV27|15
CASSLGGSRNQPQHF
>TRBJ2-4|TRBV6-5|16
CASSYSGRHGRNIQYF
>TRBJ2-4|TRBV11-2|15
CASSSPQGIENIQYF
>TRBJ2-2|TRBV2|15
CASRGLAGPEGELFF
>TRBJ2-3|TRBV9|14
CASSDRDNEDTQYF
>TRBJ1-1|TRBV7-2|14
CASSLSVDVGGAFF
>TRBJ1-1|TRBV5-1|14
CASSFNDRATEAFF
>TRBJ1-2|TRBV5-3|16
CARSLASQGPSYGYTF
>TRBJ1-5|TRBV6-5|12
CASQGFNQPQHF
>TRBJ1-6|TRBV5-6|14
CASSPNRIRAPLHF
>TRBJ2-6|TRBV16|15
CASSPGTSGANVLTF
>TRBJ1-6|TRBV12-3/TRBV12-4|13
CASSLFGGKALHF
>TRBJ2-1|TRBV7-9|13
CASSSGLHNEQFF
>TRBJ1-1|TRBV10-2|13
CATSDMDGHEAFF
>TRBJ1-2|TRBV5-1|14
CASSSTTGDYGYTF
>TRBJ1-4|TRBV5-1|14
CASKSGTGDEKLFF
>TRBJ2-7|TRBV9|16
CASSGPSEGQGYEQYF
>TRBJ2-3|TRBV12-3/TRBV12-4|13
CASTQGGTDTQYF
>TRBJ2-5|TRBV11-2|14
CASSRTRMKETQYF
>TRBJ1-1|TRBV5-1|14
CASSLLQAGSEAFF
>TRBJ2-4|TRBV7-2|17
CASSSTSGGAIVGIQYF
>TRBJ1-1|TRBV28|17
CASSLTGFGTDSTEAFF
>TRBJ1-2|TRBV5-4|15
CASSFSRRGPSGYTF
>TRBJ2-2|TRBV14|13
CASNRQNTGELFF
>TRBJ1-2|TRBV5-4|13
CASSRQGDYGYTF
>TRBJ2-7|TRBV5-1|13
CASSLADRGEQYF